This T cell receptor beta chain derives from a study of blood T cell repertoires in COVID-19. Study context: Sources were T cells, B-cell-depleted T cells, or PBMCs; the material itself was cDNA or gDNA.

Repertoires were generated with immunoSEQ multiplex PCR, while TCRdb's copy carries only in-frame clones and drops some. There are some 350,000 clones in the sample; roughly nine tenths occur only once, and almost 3% lies in the top ten. Between the trimmed V and J ends, which lost 0 bases and 5 bases, there was a span of 13 bases. Per germline, CDR1 LGHDT and CDR2 YNNKEL (reference sequence). This CDR3 contains 15 residues. Participants were aged about 18 to 100 years from 20 to 30 US areas. Grouping used clinical history reported by participants in a survey and questionnaire. This TCR was sampled from a woman aged 25 to 39 who had recovered from COVID-19. The sample was PBMCs or T cells enriched from blood (not recorded which). The J gene is TRBJ1-1, the V gene TRBV3-1 (or the pseudogene TRBV3-2); no reliable D call. The CDR3 region is CASSQEEELGTEAFF. The CDR3 region has the DNA TGTGCCAGCAGCCAAGAGGAGGAGTTGGGGACTGAAGCTTTCTTT.